This T cell receptor (beta chain) was retrieved from a study of T-cell reconstitution after alpha-beta-depleted transplantation in children. Study observations and caveats: Alpha-beta T cells present about two months after transplant were reported to originate from several hundred expanded graft clones. T-cell counts and diversity at one year following transplant were attributed mainly to newly produced T cells. Surviving recipient T cells and intrathymic progenitors accounted for some patients' high TCRbeta diversity at day 60.

Germline CDR1 is KGHSH and CDR2 is LQKENI. V trimming: 5 bases; J trimming: 5 bases; junction bases outside the gene matches: 4. The CDR3 is made up of 14 amino acids. The TCRbeta library was prepared with unique molecular identifiers. TCRdb re-analysed the PCR reads in MiXCR, keeping a single row per CDR3 protein. The sample includes 250,000 to 350,000 distinct CDR3 sequences, roughly 21% seen only once; the top ten take roughly 11%. To note about this clonotype: Its antigen remains unknown.

The TCR originated in a male patient younger than 18 who had a stem cell transplant for acute lymphoblastic leukemia, so the T cells may come from the graft donor. The material was PBMCs, mostly from graft donor cells, obtained 180 days after TCRalphabeta/CD19-depleted stem cell transplant. The chain uses TRBV18 and TRBJ2-3; TRBD1 agrees at 10 bases. CDR3 DNA sequence: TGTGCCAGCTCATCGGACAGGGGGATAGATACGCAGTATTTT. Encoded protein: CASSSDRGIDTQYF. Using reference TRBV18 and TRBJ2-3 for the parts outside the CDR3, the full variable domain is NAGVMQNPRHLVRRRGQEARLRCSPMKGHSHVYWYRQLPEEGLKFMVYLQKENIIDESGMPKERFSAEFPKEGPSILRIQQVVRGDSAAYFCASSSDRGIDTQYFGPGTRLTVL.